This T cell receptor (beta chain) was sequenced for a study of cytotoxic CD8 clonotypes in ibrutinib-treated CLL. Across the study: Following treatment for a median roughly twelve months, range 6 to 36, response samples were then taken. Points from the study as a whole: Clonality increased with ibrutinib response but returned toward baseline at progression. Sustained-remission and progressing patients were not sampled at matched times.

V lost 1 base to trimming and J lost 4 bases, with 11 bases between them. CDR1 and CDR2 (germline): SQVTM, ANQGSEA. This CDR3 region has 14 residues. On this clone itself: Antigen specificity is unknown.

Assay used: immunoSEQ multiplex PCR; TCRdb lists only in-frame clones, some missing. This table holds approximately 320,000 clones, 67% found once. The chain uses TRBV29-1 and TRBJ2-1; a weak D match, TRBD2 (6 bases). This specimen consisted of PBMCs, obtained after 36 months of ibrutinib treatment. The sequence came from a human donor with chronic lymphocytic leukemia. This chain's CDR3 is CSVEGGLIYNEQFF. DNA of the CDR3: TGCAGCGTTGAAGGGGGACTTATTTACAATGAGCAGTTCTTC.